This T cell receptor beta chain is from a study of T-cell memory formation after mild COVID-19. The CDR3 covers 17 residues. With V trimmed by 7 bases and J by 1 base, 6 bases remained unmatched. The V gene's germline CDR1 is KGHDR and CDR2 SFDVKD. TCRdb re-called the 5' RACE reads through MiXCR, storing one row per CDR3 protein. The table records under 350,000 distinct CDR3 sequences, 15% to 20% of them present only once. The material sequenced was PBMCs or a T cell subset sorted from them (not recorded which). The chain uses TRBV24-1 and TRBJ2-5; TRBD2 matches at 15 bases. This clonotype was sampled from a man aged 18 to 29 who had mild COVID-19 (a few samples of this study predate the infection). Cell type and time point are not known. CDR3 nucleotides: TGTGCCACCAGCGGGACTAGCGGGGGGCCCGGCCAAGAGACCCAGTACTTC. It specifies CATSGTSGGPGQETQYF.